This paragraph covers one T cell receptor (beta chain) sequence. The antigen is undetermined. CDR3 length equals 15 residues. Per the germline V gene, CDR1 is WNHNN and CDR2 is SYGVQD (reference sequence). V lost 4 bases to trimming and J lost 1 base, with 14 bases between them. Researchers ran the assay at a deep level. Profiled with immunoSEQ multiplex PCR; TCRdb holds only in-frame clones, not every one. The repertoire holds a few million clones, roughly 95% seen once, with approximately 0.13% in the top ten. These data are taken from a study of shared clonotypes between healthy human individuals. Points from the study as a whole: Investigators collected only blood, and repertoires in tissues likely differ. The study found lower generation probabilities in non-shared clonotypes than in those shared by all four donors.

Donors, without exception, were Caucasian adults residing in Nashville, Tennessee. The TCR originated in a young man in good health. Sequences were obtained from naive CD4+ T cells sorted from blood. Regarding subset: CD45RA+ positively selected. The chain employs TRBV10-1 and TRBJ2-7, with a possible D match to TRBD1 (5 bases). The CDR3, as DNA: TGCGCCAGCAGTGCAGGGCCCCCCCCTTCCTACGAGCAGTACTTC. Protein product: CASSAGPPPSYEQYF.